These T cell receptor beta chains were read from a single sample in a study of technical replicates of blood from a handful of donors. TCRdb's copy holds only in-frame clones and misses some; the assay was immunoSEQ multiplex PCR. Of approximately 60,000 clones detected, approximately 84% appear once; the ten largest clones hold approximately 5.1%. What was sequenced was PBMCs. The receptors were sampled from a human donor in good health. Some clones in this sample may be carry-over from other donors' samples. Each CDR3 is given with its conserved first and last residue. D genes are given only for firm matches. Clone size is shown for a subset of rows, as once, few, many or a class of expanded clone.

TRBV10-3	NA	NA	TRBJ2-1	TGTGCCATCAGTGAGTTGGGAGACAATGAGCAGTTCTTC	CAISELGDNEQFF
TRBV4-2	NA	NA	TRBJ2-7	TGTGCCAGCAGCCAAGTGGTGGGCTCCTCTCAAGAGCAGTACTTC	CASSQVVGSSQEQYF
TRBV10-3	TRBD1	NA	TRBJ2-5	TGTGCCACGTCGACAGGGATGAGCCAAGAGACCCAGTACTTC	CATSTGMSQETQYF
TRBV30	TRBD2	NA	TRBJ2-7	TGTGCCTGGAGTGTACTGTTTTGGCGGGAGGGCCCCGAGCAGTACTTC	CAWSVLFWREGPEQYF
TRBV5-1	NA	NA	TRBJ2-7	TGCGCCAGCAGCCCGACAGATGTCCTTAACGAGCAGTACTTC	CASSPTDVLNEQYF
TRBV7-9	NA	once	TRBJ1-6	TGTGCCAGCAGTCAACAGGCGATGGGCTCACCCCTCCACTTT	CASSQQAMGSPLHF
TRBV4-2	NA	NA	TRBJ2-3	TGTGCCAGCAGCCAAGATCCCCCAGGGGGCGGGGGGGCAACAGATACGCAGTATTTT	CASSQDPPGGGGATDTQYF
TRBV7-2	TRBD1	NA	TRBJ1-1	TGTGCCAGCAGCTTACAAACAGGGGCCCCGAACACTGAAGCTTTCTTT	CASSLQTGAPNTEAFF
TRBV2	TRBD2	once	TRBJ2-3	TGTGCCAGCAGTGAAATGGCTAGCGGGGGGGGCTTGGATACGCAGTATTTT	CASSEMASGGGLDTQYF
TRBV7-2	NA	NA	TRBJ1-6	TGTGCCAGCAGCGTGACAGGCTTTAATTCACCCCTCCACTTT	CASSVTGFNSPLHF
TRBV7-9	TRBD2	once	TRBJ2-3	TGTGCCAGCAGCTTACTAGCGGGAGGTTCAGATACGCAGTATTTT	CASSLLAGGSDTQYF
TRBV11-2	NA	NA	TRBJ2-7	TGTGCCAGCAGCCCGGACAGCTACGAGCAGTACTTC	CASSPDSYEQYF
TRBV11-2	NA	once	TRBJ1-6	TGTGCCAGCAGCTCCCGCGGGTTAGGGAGCTCACCCCTCCACTTT	CASSSRGLGSSPLHF
TRBV7-2	NA	NA	TRBJ2-1	TGTGCCAGCAGCTTAGTACAGATCAATGAGCAGTTCTTC	CASSLVQINEQFF
TRBV7-7	TRBD2	NA	TRBJ2-7	TGTGCCAGCAGCGCGGGGCTAGCGGAGAACGAGCAGTACTTC	CASSAGLAENEQYF
TRBV19	TRBD1	NA	TRBJ2-5	TGTGCCAGTAGTTTGGGACAGGGAGGGGAGACCCAGTACTTC	CASSLGQGGETQYF
TRBV6-4	NA	few	TRBJ2-6	TGTGCCAGCAGTGAACGGTCTGGGGCCAACGTCCTGACTTTC	CASSERSGANVLTF
TRBV27	NA	NA	TRBJ1-3	TGTGCCAGCAGGGACCCTGGGGGCGCCACCATATATTTT	CASRDPGGATIYF
TRBV5-1	NA	NA	TRBJ2-7	TGCGCCAGCAGCTTGGGATCGACGGACAAGCCATTCTACGAGCAGTACTTC	CASSLGSTDKPFYEQYF
TRBV4-2	TRBD2	NA	TRBJ2-1	TGTGCCAGCAGCCAAGTTGCTAGCGGCTACAATGAGCAGTTCTTC	CASSQVASGYNEQFF
TRBV4-2	TRBD2	NA	TRBJ2-6	TGTGCCAGCAGCCAAGTAGCGGGGCCCTCCTCTGGGGCCAACGTCCTGACTTTC	CASSQVAGPSSGANVLTF
TRBV5-1	TRBD2	NA	TRBJ2-5	TGCGCCAGCAGTTCCCTAGCGGGGCAAGAGACCCAGTACTTC	CASSSLAGQETQYF
TRBV6-6	TRBD1	NA	TRBJ2-2	TGTGCCAGCAGGAGGGACAGGACTTATGACACCGGGGAGCTGTTTTTT	CASRRDRTYDTGELFF
TRBV2	NA	NA	TRBJ2-7	TGTGCCAGCAGTGAGGCAGGCTACGAGCAGTACTTC	CASSEAGYEQYF
TRBV7-9	TRBD2	NA	TRBJ2-1	TGTGCCAGCAGCCCCCGCCCTTCTAGCGGATACAATGAGCAGTTCTTC	CASSPRPSSGYNEQFF
TRBV7-6	TRBD2	NA	TRBJ2-5	TGTGCCAGCAGCTTACCTAGCGGGGGGGAAGAGACCCAGTACTTC	CASSLPSGGEETQYF
TRBV15	TRBD1	NA	TRBJ1-2	TGTGCCACCAGCAGAGATCTCACGACAGGGGACGGCTACACCTTC	CATSRDLTTGDGYTF
TRBV30	TRBD1	NA	TRBJ2-2	TGTGCCTGGCGGACAGGGAGCAACACCGGGGAGCTGTTTTTT	CAWRTGSNTGELFF
TRBV2	TRBD1	few	TRBJ1-2	TGTGCCATACTACAGGGGGCGCAGAGTGGGGCCAACTATGGCTACACCTTC	CAILQGAQSGANYGYTF
TRBV18	TRBD1	NA	TRBJ1-1	TGTGCCAGCTCCGGACAGGGGGTAATGAACACTGAAGCTTTCTTT	CASSGQGVMNTEAFF
TRBV4-3	TRBD2	NA	TRBJ2-2	TGCGCCAGCAGGGGACTAGCGGGTCGGGCCGGGGAGCTGTTTTTT	CASRGLAGRAGELFF
TRBV7-9	TRBD1	few	TRBJ2-7	TGTGCCAGCAGCGCGGGACAGGGCCTCTCCTACGAGCAGTACTTC	CASSAGQGLSYEQYF